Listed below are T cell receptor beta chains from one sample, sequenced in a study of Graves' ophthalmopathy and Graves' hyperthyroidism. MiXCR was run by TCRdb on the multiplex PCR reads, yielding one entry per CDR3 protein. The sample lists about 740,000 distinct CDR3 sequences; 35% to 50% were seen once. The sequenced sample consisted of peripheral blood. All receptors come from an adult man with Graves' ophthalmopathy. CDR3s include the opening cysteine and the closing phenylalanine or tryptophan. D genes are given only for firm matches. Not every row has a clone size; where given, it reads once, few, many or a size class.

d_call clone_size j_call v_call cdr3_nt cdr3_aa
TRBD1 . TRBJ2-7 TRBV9 TGTGCCAGCAGCGCCGGACAGGGGATAGGCTACGAGCAGTACTTC CASSAGQGIGYEQYF
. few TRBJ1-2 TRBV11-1 TGTGCCAGCAGCTTAGTTCGGGGAGGACGTGATTCGAACTATGGCTACACCTTC CASSLVRGGRDSNYGYTF
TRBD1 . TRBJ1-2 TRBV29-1 TGCAGCGCCTTGACCGGGACAGGGAACTATGGCTACACCTTC CSALTGTGNYGYTF
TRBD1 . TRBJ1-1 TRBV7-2 TGTGCCAGCAGTTTAGGCTCGGGAACAGGGGGTGACACTGAAGCTTTCTTT CASSLGSGTGGDTEAFF
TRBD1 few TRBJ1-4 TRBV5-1 TGCGCCAGCAGCTTGGAGACAGGGACTGAAAAACTGTTTTTT CASSLETGTEKLFF
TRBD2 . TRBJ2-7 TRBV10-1 TGCGCCAGCAGCACTGGGACTAGCGGAGCCTACTACGAGCAGTACTTC CASSTGTSGAYYEQYF
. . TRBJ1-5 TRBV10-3 TGTGCCCAGTCGAGGTATAGCAATCAGCCCCAGCATTTT CAQSRYSNQPQHF
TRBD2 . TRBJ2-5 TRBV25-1 TGTGCCAGCAGGACTAGCGGGAGAGGGGGAGAGACCCAGTACTTC CASRTSGRGGETQYF
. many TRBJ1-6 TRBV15 TGTGCCACCAGCAGGGAAGGACGGACTAATTCACCCCTCCACTTT CATSREGRTNSPLHF
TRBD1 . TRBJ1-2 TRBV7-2 TGTGCCAGCAGTGCCAGGGGGCTCGGGGGCTACACCTTC CASSARGLGGYTF
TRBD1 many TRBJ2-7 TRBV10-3 TGTGCCATCAGCGATCAACCGGGACAGCAGGACGAGCAGTACTTC CAISDQPGQQDEQYF
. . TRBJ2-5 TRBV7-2 TGTGCCAGCAGCTCCACCGGCTCTGGGGCGCAAGAGACCCAGTACTTC CASSSTGSGAQETQYF
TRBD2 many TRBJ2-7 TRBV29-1 TGCAGCGTTGACACTAGCGGGTTATACGAGCAGTACTTC CSVDTSGLYEQYF
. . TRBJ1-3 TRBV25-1 TGTGCCAGCAGTGATTTGGACTCTGGAAACACCATATATTTT CASSDLDSGNTIYF
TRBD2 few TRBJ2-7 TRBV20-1 TGCAGTGCTCCCATTCCCCCTAGCGGGAGTCGTGACGAGCAGTACTTC CSAPIPPSGSRDEQYF
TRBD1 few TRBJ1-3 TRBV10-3 TGTGCCAGCACTCTGACAGGGGGCGCGAAAGGAAACACCATATATTTT CASTLTGGAKGNTIYF
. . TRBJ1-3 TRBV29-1 TGCAGCGTTGAGGAGACTGGAAACACCATATATTTT CSVEETGNTIYF
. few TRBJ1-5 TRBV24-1 TGTGCCAGCAGTTCTCAAGGGGGGCTACGCAATCAGCCCCAGCATTTT CASSSQGGLRNQPQHF
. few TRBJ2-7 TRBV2 TGTGCCAGCAGGGAGGGGGGCTACGAGCAGTACTTC CASREGGYEQYF
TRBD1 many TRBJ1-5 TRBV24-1 TGTGCCACCAGTGACCCAGGGACAGGGGAAAATCAGCCCCAGCATTTT CATSDPGTGENQPQHF
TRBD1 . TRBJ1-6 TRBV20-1 TGCAGTGCTGACAGGGACAGCAATTCACCCCTCCACTTT CSADRDSNSPLHF
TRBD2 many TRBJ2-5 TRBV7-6 TGTGCCAGCAGCAGGACTAGCGGGGGTTACCAAGAGACCCAGTACTTC CASSRTSGGYQETQYF
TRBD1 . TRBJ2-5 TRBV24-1 TGTGCCACCAGTGGGGGGTTAGTAGGGACAGGGGAAGAGACCCAGTACTTC CATSGGLVGTGEETQYF
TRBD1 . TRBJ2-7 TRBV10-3 TGTGCCATCAGTGAGCGGGACAGCTACGAGCAGTACTTC CAISERDSYEQYF
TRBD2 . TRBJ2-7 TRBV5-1 TGCGCCAGCAGCTTGACTAGCGGAATCTACGAGCAGTACTTC CASSLTSGIYEQYF
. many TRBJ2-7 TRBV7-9 TGTGCCAGCAGCTTTGCGGGCAGCTCCTACGAGCAGTACTTC CASSFAGSSYEQYF
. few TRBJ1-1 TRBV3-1 TGTGCCAGCAGCCAGACGCCATATGAAGCTTTCTTT CASSQTPYEAFF
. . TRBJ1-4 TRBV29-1 TGCAGCGCTGATGGGCCGGCAAGAGATGAAAAACTGTTTTTT CSADGPARDEKLFF
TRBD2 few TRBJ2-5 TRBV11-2 TGTGCCAGCAGCACCGAGATGGCTAGCGGGAGGGGGACCCAGTACTTC CASSTEMASGRGTQYF
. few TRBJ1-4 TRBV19 TGTGCCAGTAGTCCAGCCGGCGGGACTCTCTGGGAAAAACTGTTTTTT CASSPAGGTLWEKLFF
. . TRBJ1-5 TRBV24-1 TGTGCCAGCACGACCCCGGGTGAGCCCCAGCATTTT CASTTPGEPQHF
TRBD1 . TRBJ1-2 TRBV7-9 TGTGCCAGCAGCTCAGGGGGTCCCGCTAACTATGGCTACACCTTC CASSSGGPANYGYTF
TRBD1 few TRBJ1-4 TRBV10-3 TGTGCCATCAGTCCCGGGACAGGGCCCCAAAAACTGTTTTTT CAISPGTGPQKLFF
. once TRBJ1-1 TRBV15 TGTGCCACCAGCCGCGGGGACGGACCGCGGACTGAAGCTTTCTTT CATSRGDGPRTEAFF
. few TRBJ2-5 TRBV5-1 TGCGCCAGCAGCTTGGATATGGGCAGCCAAGAGACCCAGTACTTC CASSLDMGSQETQYF
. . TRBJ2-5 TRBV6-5 TGTGCCAGCAGTTACCAAACAGGAGTAGGCTACGAGACCCAGTACTTC CASSYQTGVGYETQYF
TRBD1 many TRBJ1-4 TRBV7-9 TGTGCCAGCAGCTTACAGGGGGTTAATGAAAAACTGTTTTTT CASSLQGVNEKLFF
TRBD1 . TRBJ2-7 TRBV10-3 TGTGCCAGCAGTTCACCGGGACAGGGGGATTCCGAGCAGTACTTC CASSSPGQGDSEQYF
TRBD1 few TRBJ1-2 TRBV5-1 TGCGCCAGCAGCTTGTCCGACAGGGCTTACTATGGCTACACCTTC CASSLSDRAYYGYTF
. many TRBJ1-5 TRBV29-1 TGCAGCGTTGGTATGTCTGCCGGCAATCAGCCCCAGCATTTT CSVGMSAGNQPQHF
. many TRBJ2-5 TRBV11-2 TGTGCCAGCAGCGGGGGACTTATCCCAAACTTC CASSGGLIPNF
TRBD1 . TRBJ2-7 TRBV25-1 TGTGCCAGCAGCGCTTCGGACAGGGGGGGCGACGAGCAGTACTTC CASSASDRGGDEQYF
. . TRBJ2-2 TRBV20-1 TGCAGTGCTAGAGATAGGTTGAGTACCGGGGAGCTGTTTTTT CSARDRLSTGELFF
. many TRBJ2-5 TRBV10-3 TGTGCCATCAGTGTGGAGGGACGTGGGGAGACCCAGTACTTC CAISVEGRGETQYF
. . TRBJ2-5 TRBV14 TGTGCCAGCAGCCAAGCGGTGGGCGGGGAGTACGGGGTGACCCAGTACTTC CASSQAVGGEYGVTQYF
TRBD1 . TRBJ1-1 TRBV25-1 TGTGCCAGCAAGGGGGGACAGGACACTGAAGCTTTCTTT CASKGGQDTEAFF
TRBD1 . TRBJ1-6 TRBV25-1 TGTGCCAGCAGTACAGGGGCCTCACCCCTCCACTTT CASSTGASPLHF
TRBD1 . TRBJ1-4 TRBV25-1 TGTGCCAGCACCCCGGGACAGGGACGAGAAAAACTGTTTTTT CASTPGQGREKLFF
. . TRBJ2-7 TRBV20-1 TGCAGTGCTAGAGACGCGCCCCACGAGCAGTACTTC CSARDAPHEQYF
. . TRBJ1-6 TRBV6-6 TGTGCCAGCAGTTACGGTTATAATTCACCCCTCCACTTT CASSYGYNSPLHF
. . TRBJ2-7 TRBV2 TGTGCCCCCGACAGGAGGGGGTCCTACGAGCAGTACTTC CAPDRRGSYEQYF
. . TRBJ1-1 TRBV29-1 TGCAGTTACTCGTACACGGGGGGGAGACTTGAAGCTTTCTTT CSYSYTGGRLEAFF
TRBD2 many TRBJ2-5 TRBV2 TGTGCCAGCAGGACCGAACTAGCGGGGGCACAAGAGACCCAGTACTTC CASRTELAGAQETQYF
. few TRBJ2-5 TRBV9 TGTGCCAGCAGCAGAAGGGACAACCAAGAGACCCAGTACTTC CASSRRDNQETQYF
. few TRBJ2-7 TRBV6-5 TGTGCCAGCAGTTACGCTTCAGGGAGTCCGTACGAGCAGTACTTC CASSYASGSPYEQYF
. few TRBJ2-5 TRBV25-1 TGTGCCAGCAGTGATAGTGCCGGGGGCGAAGAGACCCAGTACTTC CASSDSAGGEETQYF
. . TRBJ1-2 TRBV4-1 TGCGCCAGCAGCCGAGGGACCTTTGGGGGATCTGTCTATGGCTACACCTTC CASSRGTFGGSVYGYTF
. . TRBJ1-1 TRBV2 TGTGCCAGCAGGGGCTGGTGGCAGGTCAACACTGAAGCTTTCTTT CASRGWWQVNTEAFF